Reported below is one T cell receptor beta chain. Here immunoSEQ multiplex PCR was the method, and the copy in TCRdb shows in-frame clones only, minus some. The sample holds 130,000 to 150,000 clones, about 89% seen once. The data derive from a study of blood T cell repertoires in COVID-19. Looking at the study overall: Spain, Italy and the United States supplied samples that represented acute and convalescent COVID-19.

Trimming took 0 bases from V and 8 from J, leaving 14 bases between them. The CDR3 runs 15 residues. In germline, CDR1 is SGHVS, CDR2 FNYEAQ. Individuals drawn from 24 US areas were roughly 18 to 95 years old. Participants' own reports of clinical history determined their cohort assignment. Symptom resolution, clearance, or two negative PCRs marked donors in Cohort 3 as recovered. This chain uses TRBV7-6 with TRBJ2-1, with D maybe TRBD2 (5 bases). The source is a man between 60 and 75 years old who had recovered from COVID-19. What was sequenced was PBMCs or T cells enriched from blood (not recorded which). CDR3 DNA sequence: TGTGCCAGCAGCTTAGCACTTACCGAGGGCGATGAGCAGTTCTTC. Amino acids: CASSLALTEGDEQFF. The complete variable domain, with remaining parts taken from reference TRBV7-6 and TRBJ2-1, reads GAGVSQSPRYKVTKRGQDVALRCDPISGHVSLYWYRQALGQGPEFLTYFNYEAQQDKSGLPNDRFSAERPEGSISTLTIQRTEQRDSAMYRCASSLALTEGDEQFFGPGTRLTVL.